The present entry profiles one T cell receptor beta chain with its context. Its antigen is unknown. This specimen comes from a study of cytomegalovirus exposure and HLA in healthy donors. V shed 6 bases, J shed 5 bases, and the junction held 4 bases outside the gene matches. The V gene's germline CDR1 is SQVTM and CDR2 ANQGSEA. CDR3 size: 11 residues. The PCR made use of 60 Vbeta and 13 Jbeta primers. Sequenced by immunoSEQ multiplex PCR; TCRdb stores in-frame clones only, minus some. The data show 200,000 to 250,000 clones, 70% to 80% seen once. Findings and caveats of the study: Excluded: some indistinguishable V segments such as TRBV6-2 and TRBV6-3. Several of the most significant clusters appeared, in a later analysis, to be linked to common viral pathogens.

The source material was PBMCs. This rearrangement joins TRBV29-1 to TRBJ2-7; 7 nucleotides agree with TRBD2. The TCR comes from a woman aged 25 to 39 in good health and CMV-seronegative. This chain's CDR3 is CSVGGFNEQYF. The DNA for the CDR3 is TGCAGCGTCGGGGGGTTTAACGAGCAGTACTTC.